What follows describes a single T cell receptor (beta chain). Its antigen is still unknown. This CDR3 is built from 13 residues. The germline V gene has CDR1 MNHEY and CDR2 SMNVEV (reference sequence). Trimming removed 11 bases from V and 4 bases from J, with 17 bases in between. The data were taken from a study of Tregs in tolerant kidney transplant recipients. Regarding the study as a whole: Tregs expanded with activated donor B cells seemed most donor-specific. Findings come from small patient numbers and require larger validation.

Profiling relied on immunoSEQ multiplex PCR, and the TCRdb table lists in-frame clones only, not all of them. The data contain roughly 17,000 clones, roughly 82% of them seen just once; the ten biggest clones take up 2% to 3%. Unstimulated regulatory T cells (CD4+CD25+CD127-), CD4+CD25- non-regulatory cells, CD4 and CD8 cells were FACS-sorted from thawed PBMCs. An overnight rest at 37°C with about 200 IU/ml IL-2 preceded regulatory T cell sorting from thawed PBMCs. The chain recombines TRBV27 with TRBJ1-1, with no clear D. Sequencing input: Tregs from blood. This clonotype originated in a human donor in good health. The chain's CDR3 is CASREALGTEAFF. DNA of the CDR3: TGTGCCTCTCGGGAGGCTCTGGGCACTGAAGCTTTCTTT.